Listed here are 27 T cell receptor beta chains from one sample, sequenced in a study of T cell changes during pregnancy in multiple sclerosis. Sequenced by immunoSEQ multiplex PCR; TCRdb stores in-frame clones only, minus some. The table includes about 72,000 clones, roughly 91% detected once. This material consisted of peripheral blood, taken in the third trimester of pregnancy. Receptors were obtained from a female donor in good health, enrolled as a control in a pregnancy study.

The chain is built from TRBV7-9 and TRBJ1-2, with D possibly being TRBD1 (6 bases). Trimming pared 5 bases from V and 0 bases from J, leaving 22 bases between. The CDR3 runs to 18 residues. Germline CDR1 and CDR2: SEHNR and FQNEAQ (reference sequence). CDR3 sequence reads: CASSPPGAQGLANYGYTF. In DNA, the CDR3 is TGTGCCAGCAGCCCACCAGGGGCCCAGGGTCTGGCTAACTATGGCTACACCTTC.

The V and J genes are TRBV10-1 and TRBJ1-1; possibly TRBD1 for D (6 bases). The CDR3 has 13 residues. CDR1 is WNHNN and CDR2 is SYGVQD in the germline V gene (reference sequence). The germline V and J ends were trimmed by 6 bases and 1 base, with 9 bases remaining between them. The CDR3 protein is CASSRQENTEAFF. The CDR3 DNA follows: TGCGCCAGCAGCCGACAGGAGAACACTGAAGCTTTCTTT.

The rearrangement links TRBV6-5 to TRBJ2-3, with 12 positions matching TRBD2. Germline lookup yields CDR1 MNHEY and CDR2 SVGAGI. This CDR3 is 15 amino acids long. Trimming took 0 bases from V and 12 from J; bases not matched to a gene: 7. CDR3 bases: TGTGCCAGCAGTTACTCGGGGACTAGCGGGTCTGTTCAGTATTTT. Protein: CASSYSGTSGSVQYF.

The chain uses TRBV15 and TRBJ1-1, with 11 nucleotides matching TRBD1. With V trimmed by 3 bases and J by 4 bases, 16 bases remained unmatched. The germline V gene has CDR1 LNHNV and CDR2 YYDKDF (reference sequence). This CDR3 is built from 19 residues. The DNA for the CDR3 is TGTGCCACCAGCAGGGGTATTCGGACAGGGGGCACGTGGGGCACTGAAGCTTTCTTT. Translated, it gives CATSRGIRTGGTWGTEAFF. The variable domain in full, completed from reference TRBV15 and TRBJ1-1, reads DAMVIQNPRYQVTQFGKPVTLSCSQTLNHNVMYWYQQKSSQAPKLLFHYYDKDFNNEADTPDNFQSRRPNTSFCFLDIRSPGLGDTAMYLCATSRGIRTGGTWGTEAFFGQGTRLTVV.

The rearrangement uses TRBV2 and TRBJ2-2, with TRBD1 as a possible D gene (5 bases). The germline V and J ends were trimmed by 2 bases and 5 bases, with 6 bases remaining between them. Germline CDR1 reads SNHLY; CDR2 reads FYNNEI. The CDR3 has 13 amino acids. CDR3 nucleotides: TGTGCCAGCAGTGAAAGGGGAACCGGGGAGCTGTTTTTT. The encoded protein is CASSERGTGELFF.

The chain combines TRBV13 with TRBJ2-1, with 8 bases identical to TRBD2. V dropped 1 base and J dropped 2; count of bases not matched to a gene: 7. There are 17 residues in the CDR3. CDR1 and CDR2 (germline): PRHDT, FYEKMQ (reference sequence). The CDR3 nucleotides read TGTGCCAGCAGCTTAGAGCGCACGGGGGGGACCTACAATGAGCAGTTCTTC. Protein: CASSLERTGGTYNEQFF.

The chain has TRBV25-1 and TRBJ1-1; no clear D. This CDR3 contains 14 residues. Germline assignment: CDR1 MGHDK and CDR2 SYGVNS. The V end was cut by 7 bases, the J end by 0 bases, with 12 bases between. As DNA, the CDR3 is TGTGCCAGCATAGGAGGGATCATGAACACTGAAGCTTTCTTT. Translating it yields CASIGGIMNTEAFF. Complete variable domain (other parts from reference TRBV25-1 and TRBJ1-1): EADIYQTPRYLVIGTGKKITLECSQTMGHDKMYWYQQDPGMELHLIHYSYGVNSTEKGDLSSESTVSRIRTEHFPLTLESARPSHTSQYLCASIGGIMNTEAFFGQGTRLTVV.

CDR3 nucleotide sequence: TGTGCCAGCACCTTTAGCGGGGGGAAGAGTACGCAGTATTTT. This encodes CASTFSGGKSTQYF. V usage is TRBV7-2 and J usage is TRBJ2-3; 10 bases are shared with TRBD2. CDR1 and CDR2 (germline): SGHTA, FQGNSA. The CDR3 contains 14 residues. V was clipped by 7 bases and J by 8 bases; unmatched bases: 9. Supplemented by reference TRBV7-2 and TRBJ2-3, the full variable domain reads GAGVSQSPSNKVTEKGKDVELRCDPISGHTALYWYRQSLGQGLEFLIYFQGNSAPDKSGLPSDRFSAERTGGSVSTLTIQRTQQEDSAVYLCASTFSGGKSTQYFGPGTRLTVL.

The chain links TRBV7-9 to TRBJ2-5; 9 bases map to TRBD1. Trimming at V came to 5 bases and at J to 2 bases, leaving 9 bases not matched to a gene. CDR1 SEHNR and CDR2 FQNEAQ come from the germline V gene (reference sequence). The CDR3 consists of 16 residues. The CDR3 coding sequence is TGTGCCAGCAGCCCTTCCGGGACAGGGATACAAGAGACCCAGTACTTC. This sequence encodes CASSPSGTGIQETQYF.

For the CDR3, the DNA is TGTGCCTGGAAATCCGACTATTACAATGAGCAGTTCTTC. Translation: CAWKSDYYNEQFF. The genes are TRBV30 and TRBJ2-1; a possible D gene is TRBD2 (5 bases). The CDR3 is 13 residues long. CDR1 is GTSNPN and CDR2 is SVGIG in the germline V gene (reference sequence). V lost 4 bases and J 4 bases, leaving 11 bases between the germline ends.

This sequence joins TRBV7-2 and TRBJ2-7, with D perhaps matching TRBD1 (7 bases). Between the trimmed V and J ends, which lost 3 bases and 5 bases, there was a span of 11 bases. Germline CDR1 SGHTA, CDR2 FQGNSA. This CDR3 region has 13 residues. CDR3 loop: CASSLAGGNEQYF. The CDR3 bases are TGTGCCAGCAGCTTGGCAGGGGGGAACGAGCAGTACTTC.

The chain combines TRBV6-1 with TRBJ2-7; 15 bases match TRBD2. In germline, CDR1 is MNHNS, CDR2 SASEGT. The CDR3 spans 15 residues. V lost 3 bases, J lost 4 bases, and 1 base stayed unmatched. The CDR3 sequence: CASSEGLAGGYEQYF. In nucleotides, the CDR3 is TGTGCCAGCAGTGAGGGACTAGCGGGGGGTTACGAGCAGTACTTC.

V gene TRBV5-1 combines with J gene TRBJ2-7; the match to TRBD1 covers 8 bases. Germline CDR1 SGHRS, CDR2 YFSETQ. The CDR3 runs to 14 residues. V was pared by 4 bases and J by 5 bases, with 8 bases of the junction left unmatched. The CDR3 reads CASSPPGQENEQYF. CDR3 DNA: TGCGCCAGCAGCCCCCCGGGACAGGAGAACGAGCAGTACTTC.

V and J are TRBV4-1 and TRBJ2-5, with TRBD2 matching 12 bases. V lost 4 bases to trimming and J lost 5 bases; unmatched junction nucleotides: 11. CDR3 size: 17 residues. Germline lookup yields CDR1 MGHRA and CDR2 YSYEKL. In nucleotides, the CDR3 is TGCGCCAGCAGCCCAAGGACTAGCGGGGCCCTAGAGGAGACCCAGTACTTC. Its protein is CASSPRTSGALEETQYF.

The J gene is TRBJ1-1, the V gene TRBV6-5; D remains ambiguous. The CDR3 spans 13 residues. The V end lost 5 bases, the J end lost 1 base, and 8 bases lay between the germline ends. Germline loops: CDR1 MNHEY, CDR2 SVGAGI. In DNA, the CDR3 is TGTGCCAGCAGTACAACCAAGAACACTGAAGCTTTCTTT. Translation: CASSTTKNTEAFF.

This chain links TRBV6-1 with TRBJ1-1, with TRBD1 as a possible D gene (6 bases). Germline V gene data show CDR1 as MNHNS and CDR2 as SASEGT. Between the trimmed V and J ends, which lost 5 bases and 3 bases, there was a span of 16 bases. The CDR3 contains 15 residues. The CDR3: CASSLSGTLDTEAFF. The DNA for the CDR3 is TGTGCCAGCAGTCTTTCCGGGACATTGGACACTGAAGCTTTCTTT.

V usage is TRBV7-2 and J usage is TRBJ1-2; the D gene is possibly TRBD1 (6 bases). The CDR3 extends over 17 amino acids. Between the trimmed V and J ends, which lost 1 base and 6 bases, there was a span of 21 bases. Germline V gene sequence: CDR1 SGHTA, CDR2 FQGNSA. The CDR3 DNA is TGTGCCAGCAGCTTAGGCCGGGGGGCCTTCCGCCCTAATGGCTACACCTTC. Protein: CASSLGRGAFRPNGYTF.

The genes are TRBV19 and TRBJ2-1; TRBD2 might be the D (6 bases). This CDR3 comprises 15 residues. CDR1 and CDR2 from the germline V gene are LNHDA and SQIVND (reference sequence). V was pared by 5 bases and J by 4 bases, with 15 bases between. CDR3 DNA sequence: TGTGCCAGTAGTGCCCGGGACTTCCCATACAATGAGCAGTTCTTC. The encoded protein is CASSARDFPYNEQFF.

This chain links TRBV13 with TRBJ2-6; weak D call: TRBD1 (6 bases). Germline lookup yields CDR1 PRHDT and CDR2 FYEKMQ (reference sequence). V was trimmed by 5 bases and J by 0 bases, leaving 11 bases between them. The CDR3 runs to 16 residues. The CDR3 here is CASSPTGSSGANVLTF. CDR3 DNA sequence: TGTGCCAGCAGCCCCACAGGGAGCTCTGGGGCCAACGTCCTGACTTTC.

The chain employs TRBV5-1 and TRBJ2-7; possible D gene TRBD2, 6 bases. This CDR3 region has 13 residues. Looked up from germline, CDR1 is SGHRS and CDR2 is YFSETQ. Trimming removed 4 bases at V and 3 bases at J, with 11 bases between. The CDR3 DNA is TGCGCCAGCAGCCTAACGGGAGACTACGAGCAGTACTTC. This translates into CASSLTGDYEQYF.

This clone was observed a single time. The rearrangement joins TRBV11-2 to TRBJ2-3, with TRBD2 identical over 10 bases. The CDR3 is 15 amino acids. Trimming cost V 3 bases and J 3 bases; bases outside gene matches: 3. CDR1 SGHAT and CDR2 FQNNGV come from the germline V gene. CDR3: CASSLSGRETDTQYF. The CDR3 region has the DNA TGTGCCAGCAGCTTGAGCGGGAGGGAGACAGATACGCAGTATTTT.

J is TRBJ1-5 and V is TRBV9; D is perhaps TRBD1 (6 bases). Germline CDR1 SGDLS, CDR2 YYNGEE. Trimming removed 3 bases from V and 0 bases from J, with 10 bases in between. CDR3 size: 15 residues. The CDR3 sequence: CASSETGYSNQPQHF. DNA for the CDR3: TGTGCCAGCAGCGAGACAGGTTATAGCAATCAGCCCCAGCATTTT.

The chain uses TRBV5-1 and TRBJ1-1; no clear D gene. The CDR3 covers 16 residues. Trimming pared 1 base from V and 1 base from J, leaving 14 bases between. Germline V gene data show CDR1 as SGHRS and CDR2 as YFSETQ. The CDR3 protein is CASSLHYGEENTEAFF. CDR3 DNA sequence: TGCGCCAGCAGCTTGCACTACGGGGAGGAGAACACTGAAGCTTTCTTT.

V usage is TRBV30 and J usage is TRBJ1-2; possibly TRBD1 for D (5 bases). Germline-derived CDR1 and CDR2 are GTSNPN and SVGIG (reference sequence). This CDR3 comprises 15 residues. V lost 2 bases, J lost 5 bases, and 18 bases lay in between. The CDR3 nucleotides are TGTGCCTGGAGTTCAGGGTTCGCGCGGTGGTATGGCTACACCTTC. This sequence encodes CAWSSGFARWYGYTF. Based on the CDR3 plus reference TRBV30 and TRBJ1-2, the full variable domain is SQTIHQWPATLVQPVGSPLSLECTVEGTSNPNLYWYRQAAGRGLQLLFYSVGIGQISSEVPQNLSASRPQDRQFILSSKKLLLSDSGFYLCAWSSGFARWYGYTFGSGTRLTVV.

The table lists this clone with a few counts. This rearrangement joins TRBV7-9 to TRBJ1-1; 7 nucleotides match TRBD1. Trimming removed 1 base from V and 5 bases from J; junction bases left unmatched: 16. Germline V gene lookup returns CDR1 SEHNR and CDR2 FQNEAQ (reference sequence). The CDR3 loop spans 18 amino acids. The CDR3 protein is CASSLGVGAGGRQTEAFF. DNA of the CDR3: TGTGCCAGCAGCTTAGGTGTCGGGGCAGGGGGAAGGCAGACTGAAGCTTTCTTT.

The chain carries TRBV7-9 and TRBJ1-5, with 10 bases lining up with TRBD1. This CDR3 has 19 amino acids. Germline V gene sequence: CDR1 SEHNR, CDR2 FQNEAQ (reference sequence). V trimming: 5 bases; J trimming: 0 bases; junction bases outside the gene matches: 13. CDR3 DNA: TGTGCCAGCAGCCCATCCGGGACAGGGGTTTTGCATAGCAATCAGCCCCAGCATTTT. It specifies CASSPSGTGVLHSNQPQHF.

The CDR3 DNA sequence: TGTGCCAGCAGTTACAGGGGGCGCGGGAACATTCAGTACTTC. Amino acids: CASSYRGRGNIQYF. V usage is TRBV6-6 and J usage is TRBJ2-4; 7 bases match TRBD1. This CDR3 is built from 14 residues. Germline loops: CDR1 MNHNY, CDR2 SVGAGI (reference sequence). J lost 7 bases, V lost 2 bases, and 5 bases had no gene match.